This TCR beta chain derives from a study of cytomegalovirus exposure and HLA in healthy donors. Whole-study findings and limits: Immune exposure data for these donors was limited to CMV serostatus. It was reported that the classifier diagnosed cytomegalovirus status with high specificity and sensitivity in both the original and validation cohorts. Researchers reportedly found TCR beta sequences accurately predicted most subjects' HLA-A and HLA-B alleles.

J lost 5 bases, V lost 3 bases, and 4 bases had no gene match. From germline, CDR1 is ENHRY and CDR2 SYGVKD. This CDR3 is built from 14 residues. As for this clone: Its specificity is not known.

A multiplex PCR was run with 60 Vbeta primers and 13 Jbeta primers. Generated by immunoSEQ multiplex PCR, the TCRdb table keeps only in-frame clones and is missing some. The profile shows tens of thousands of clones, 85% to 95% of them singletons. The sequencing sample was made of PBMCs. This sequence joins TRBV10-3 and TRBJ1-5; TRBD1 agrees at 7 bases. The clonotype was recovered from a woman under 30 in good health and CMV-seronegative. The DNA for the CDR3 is TGTGCCATCAGTGAAGGACAGGAGGATCAGCCCCAGCATTTT. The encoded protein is CAISEGQEDQPQHF.